A selection of T cell receptor beta chains follows, all from one sample in a study of beta chain features in type 1 diabetes. Repertoires were generated with immunoSEQ multiplex PCR, while TCRdb's copy carries only in-frame clones and drops some. This sample carries under 250,000 clones, approximately 14% of them seen once, and the ten largest clones take more than 0.02%. Sequencing was carried out using naive CD4+ T cells from blood. All receptors derive from a middle-aged woman in good health. Each CDR3 is given with its conserved first and last residue. The D gene is left open where the match is weak. Clone size is given for some rows only: seen once, a few or many times, or a class if the clone is expanded.

CDR3 length	D gene	clone size	J gene	V gene	CDR3 protein	CDR3 DNA
15	TRBD2	NA	TRBJ2-3	TRBV2	CASSDRSGVTDTQYF	TGTGCCAGCAGCGACCGTAGCGGGGTGACAGATACGCAGTATTTT
14	NA	few	TRBJ1-1	TRBV4-2	CASSHPGLNTEAFF	TGTGCCAGCAGCCACCCCGGTTTGAACACTGAAGCTTTCTTT
13	NA	few	TRBJ2-3	TRBV7-2	CASSLPGADTQYF	TGTGCCAGCAGCTTACCAGGGGCAGATACGCAGTATTTT
15	TRBD2	NA	TRBJ2-1	TRBV7-2	CASSSSGDGYNEQFF	TGTGCCAGCAGCTCGAGCGGGGACGGGTACAATGAGCAGTTCTTC
13	TRBD1	NA	TRBJ1-2	TRBV5-6	CASSGTGYYGYTF	TGTGCCAGCAGCGGGACAGGGTACTATGGCTACACCTTC
14	NA	few	TRBJ2-3	TRBV29-1	CSPSLRWTNDTQYF	TGCAGCCCGAGCCTTCGGTGGACAAATGATACGCAGTATTTT
15	NA	few	TRBJ1-2	TRBV5-4	CASSLGDSANYGYTF	TGTGCCAGCAGCTTGGGAGACAGTGCTAACTATGGCTACACCTTC
17	NA	few	TRBJ2-3	TRBV19	CASSIGGTRKLTDTQYF	TGTGCCAGTAGTATCGGAGGGACGAGGAAACTCACAGATACGCAGTATTTT
14	TRBD1	NA	TRBJ1-2	TRBV9	CASSQGTDIYGYTF	TGTGCCAGCAGCCAAGGGACAGACATCTATGGCTACACCTTC
17	TRBD1	NA	TRBJ1-3	TRBV25-1	CASSEYPDRGSGNTIYF	TGTGCCAGCAGTGAATACCCAGACAGGGGCTCTGGAAACACCATATATTTT
15	NA	NA	TRBJ1-4	TRBV5-6	CASSLAGRSGEKLFF	TGTGCCAGCAGCTTGGCTGGCAGGTCCGGTGAAAAACTGTTTTTT
15	TRBD1	many	TRBJ2-1	TRBV10-3	CATEQGNAPYNEQFF	TGTGCCACCGAACAGGGGAATGCCCCCTACAATGAGCAGTTCTTC
15	NA	NA	TRBJ1-1	TRBV5-1	CASSRTGQKNTEAFF	TGCGCCAGCAGCCGCACTGGACAGAAGAACACTGAAGCTTTCTTT
12	NA	many	TRBJ2-4	TRBV12-5	CASGRNSDIQYF	TGTGCTAGTGGCCGTAACTCCGACATTCAGTACTTC
15	NA	NA	TRBJ1-3	TRBV6-6	CASHILGGSGNTIYF	TGTGCCAGCCATATTTTAGGGGGCTCTGGAAACACCATATATTTT